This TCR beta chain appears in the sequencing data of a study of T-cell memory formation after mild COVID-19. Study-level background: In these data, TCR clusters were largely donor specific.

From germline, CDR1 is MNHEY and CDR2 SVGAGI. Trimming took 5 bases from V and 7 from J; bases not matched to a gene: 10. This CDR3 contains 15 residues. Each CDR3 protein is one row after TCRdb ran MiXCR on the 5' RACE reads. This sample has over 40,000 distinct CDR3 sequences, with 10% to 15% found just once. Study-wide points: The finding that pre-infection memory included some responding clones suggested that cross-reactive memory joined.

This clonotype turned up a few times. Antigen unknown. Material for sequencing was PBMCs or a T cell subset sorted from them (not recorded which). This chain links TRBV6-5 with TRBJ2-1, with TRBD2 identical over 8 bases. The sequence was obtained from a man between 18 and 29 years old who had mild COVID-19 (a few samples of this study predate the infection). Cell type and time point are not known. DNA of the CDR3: TGTGCCAGCAGTCAAGGGACTAGTCGAGGGAATGAGCAGTTCTTC. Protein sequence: CASSQGTSRGNEQFF.